The 8 T cell receptor beta chains reported below all come from one sample, sequenced in a study of T cell changes during pregnancy in multiple sclerosis. Clones were read by immunoSEQ multiplex PCR, and TCRdb kept only the in-frame ones, dropping some. Of about 92,000 clones listed, almost 95% were seen once; the top ten hold roughly 2.2%. The sample in question was peripheral blood, obtained in the third trimester of pregnancy. Receptor source: a female donor with multiple sclerosis, enrolled in a pregnancy study.

The CDR3 DNA sequence: TGTGCCAGCAATACCGGGACATTCACCTACGAGCAGTACTTC. It encodes CASNTGTFTYEQYF. The chain employs TRBV28 and TRBJ2-7, with D maybe TRBD1 (6 bases). Deletions cut 7 bases from V and 2 bases from J, with 15 bases between. The CDR3 runs to 14 residues. The V gene's germline CDR1 is MDHEN and CDR2 SYDVKM.

The rearrangement joins TRBV25-1 to TRBJ2-7, with 8 bases aligning to TRBD1. V dropped 3 bases and J dropped 4; count of bases not matched to a gene: 8. The length of the CDR3 is 15 residues. Germline V lookup: CDR1 MGHDK, CDR2 SYGVNS. This CDR3 reads CASSDDRGPPYEQYF. The CDR3 bases are TGTGCCAGCAGTGATGACAGGGGTCCCCCTTACGAGCAGTACTTC.

V usage is TRBV5-1 and J usage is TRBJ2-7; TRBD1 matches at 10 bases. The V gene's germline CDR1 is SGHRS and CDR2 YFSETQ. Losses at the gene ends were 3 bases for V and 6 bases for J; bases not matched to a gene: 9. CDR3 size: 15 residues. The CDR3 loop is CASSSMTGGASEQYF. In nucleotides, the CDR3 is TGCGCCAGCAGCTCAATGACAGGGGGCGCGAGCGAGCAGTACTTC.

In this sample, this clone turned up once. The chain couples TRBV6-4 to TRBJ2-7, with 10 nucleotides matching TRBD2. After removal of 10 bases from V and 2 bases from J, the junction contained 8 bases not matched to a gene. The CDR3 contains 14 residues. Per germline, CDR1 MRHNA and CDR2 SNTAGT. The CDR3 DNA is TGTGCCACACGACTAGCGGGCGTGACCTACGAGCAGTACTTC. Translated, it gives CATRLAGVTYEQYF.

The chain is built from TRBV19 and TRBJ2-7; D ambiguous. Trimming stripped 5 bases from V and 3 bases from J, with 11 bases between. The CDR3 runs 13 residues. Germline V gene data show CDR1 as LNHDA and CDR2 as SQIVND (reference sequence). The CDR3 loop reads CASSVAHGYEQYF. DNA for the CDR3: TGTGCCAGTAGTGTAGCACATGGCTACGAGCAGTACTTC.

The V gene is TRBV5-1, the J gene TRBJ2-3; 8 bases fit TRBD1. The CDR3 has 14 residues. With 3 bases clipped from V and 4 bases from J, the junction kept 4 bases outside the gene matches. Germline CDR1 and CDR2: SGHRS and YFSETQ. CDR3 in amino acids: CASSSQGAADTQYF. Written as DNA, the CDR3 is TGCGCCAGCAGCTCCCAGGGGGCCGCAGATACGCAGTATTTT.

The chain has TRBV13 and TRBJ2-5; 9 nucleotides line up with TRBD2. Germline CDR1 PRHDT, CDR2 FYEKMQ (reference sequence). The CDR3 spans 16 residues. Trimming at V came to 3 bases and at J to 5 bases, leaving 10 bases not matched to a gene. The CDR3 reads CASSLGLAGVLETQYF. CDR3 nucleotides: TGTGCCAGCAGCTTGGGTTTAGCGGGAGTCTTGGAGACCCAGTACTTC.

The sample holds a few counts of this clone. V usage is TRBV10-3 and J usage is TRBJ1-5; D possibly corresponds to TRBD1 (6 bases). This CDR3 has 14 amino acids. The V gene lost 3 bases and the J gene lost 5 bases, with 11 bases spanning the gap. Looked up from germline, CDR1 is ENHRY and CDR2 is SYGVKD. The CDR3 nucleotides are TGTGCCATCAGTGAAGAGGACAGTGATCAGCCCCAGCATTTT. Protein product: CAISEEDSDQPQHF.